This T cell receptor (beta chain) was captured by sequencing in a study of blood T cell repertoires in COVID-19. Across the study: PBMCs, B-cell-depleted T cells, or T cells provided the cDNA or gDNA that made up the material.

There are 16 residues in the CDR3. V lost 2 bases, J lost 5 bases, and 6 bases stayed unmatched. CDR1 is SGHDN, CDR2 FVKESK, per germline. Authors' processing steps: Estimated nucleated cell counts came from reference gene primer amplification. Sequenced by immunoSEQ multiplex PCR; TCRdb stores in-frame clones only, minus some. V and J calls and clone size follow that table, whereas D and trimming were derived from the DNA. In the table there are roughly 500,000 clones, about 91% of which are singletons. The TCR comes from a man aged 18 to 29 with COVID-19, enrolled during active disease. This chain connects TRBV14 to TRBJ2-5; 12 bases are shared with TRBD2. The sequencing sample was made of peripheral blood. The CDR3 DNA is TGTGCCAGCAGCCAAATCCTAGCGGGGGGGCCGGAGACCCAGTACTTC. Translated: CASSQILAGGPETQYF.